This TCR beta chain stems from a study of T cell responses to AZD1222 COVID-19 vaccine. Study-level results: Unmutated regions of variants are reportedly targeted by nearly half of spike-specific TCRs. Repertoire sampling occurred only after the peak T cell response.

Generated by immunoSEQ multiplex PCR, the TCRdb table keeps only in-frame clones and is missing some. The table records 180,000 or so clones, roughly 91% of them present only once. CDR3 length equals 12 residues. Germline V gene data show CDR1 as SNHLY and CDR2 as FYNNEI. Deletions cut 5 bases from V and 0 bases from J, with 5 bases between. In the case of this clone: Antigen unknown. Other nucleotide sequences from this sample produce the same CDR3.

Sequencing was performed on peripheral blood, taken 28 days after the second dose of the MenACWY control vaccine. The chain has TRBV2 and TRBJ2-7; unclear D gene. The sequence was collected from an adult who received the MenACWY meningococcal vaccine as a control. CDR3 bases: TGTGCCAGCAGTCCGGGCTCCTACGAGCAGTACTTC. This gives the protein CASSPGSYEQYF.